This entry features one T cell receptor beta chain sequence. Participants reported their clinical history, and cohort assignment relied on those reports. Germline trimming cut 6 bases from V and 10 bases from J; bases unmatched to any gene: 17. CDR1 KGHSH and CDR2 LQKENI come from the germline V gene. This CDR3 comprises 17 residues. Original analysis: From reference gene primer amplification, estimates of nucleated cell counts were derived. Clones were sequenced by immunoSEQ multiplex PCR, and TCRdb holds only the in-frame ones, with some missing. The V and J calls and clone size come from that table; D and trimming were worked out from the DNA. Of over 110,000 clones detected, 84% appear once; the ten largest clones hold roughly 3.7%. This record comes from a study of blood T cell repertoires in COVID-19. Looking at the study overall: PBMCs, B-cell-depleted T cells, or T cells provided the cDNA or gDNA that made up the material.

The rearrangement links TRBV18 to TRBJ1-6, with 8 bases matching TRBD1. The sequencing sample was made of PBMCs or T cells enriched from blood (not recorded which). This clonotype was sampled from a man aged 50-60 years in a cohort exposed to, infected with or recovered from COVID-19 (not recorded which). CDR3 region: CASSHPNRQGSQSPLHF. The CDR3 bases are TGTGCCAGCTCGCATCCGAATAGACAGGGGTCCCAATCACCCCTCCACTTT.